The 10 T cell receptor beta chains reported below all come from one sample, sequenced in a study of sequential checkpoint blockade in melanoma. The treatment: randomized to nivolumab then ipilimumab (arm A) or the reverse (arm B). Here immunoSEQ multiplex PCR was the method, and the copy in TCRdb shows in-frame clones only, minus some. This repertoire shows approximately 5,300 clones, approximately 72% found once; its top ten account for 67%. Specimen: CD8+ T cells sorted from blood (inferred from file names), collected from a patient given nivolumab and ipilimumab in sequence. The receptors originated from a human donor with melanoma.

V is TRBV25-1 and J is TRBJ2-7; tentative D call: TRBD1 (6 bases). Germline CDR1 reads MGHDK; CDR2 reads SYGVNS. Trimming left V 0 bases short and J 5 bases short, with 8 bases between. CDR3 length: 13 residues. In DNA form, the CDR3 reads TGTGCCAGCAGTGAATATAAGGGGGACGAGCAGTACTTC. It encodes CASSEYKGDEQYF.

This CDR3 reads CASSSGLAGVNNEQFF. The CDR3 bases are TGCGCCAGCAGCTCGGGACTAGCGGGGGTAAACAATGAGCAGTTCTTC. The genes are TRBV5-1 and TRBJ2-1; TRBD2 aligns across 14 bases. The germline V gene encodes CDR1 SGHRS and CDR2 YFSETQ. The CDR3 contains 16 residues. V was pared by 3 bases and J by 5 bases, with 4 bases of the junction left unmatched.

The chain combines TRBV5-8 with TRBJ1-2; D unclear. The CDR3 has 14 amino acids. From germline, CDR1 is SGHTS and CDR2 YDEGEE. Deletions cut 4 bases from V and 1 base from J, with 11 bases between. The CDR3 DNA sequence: TGTGCCAGCAGCGGGCACAGCAGTAACTATGGCTACACCTTC. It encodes CASSGHSSNYGYTF.

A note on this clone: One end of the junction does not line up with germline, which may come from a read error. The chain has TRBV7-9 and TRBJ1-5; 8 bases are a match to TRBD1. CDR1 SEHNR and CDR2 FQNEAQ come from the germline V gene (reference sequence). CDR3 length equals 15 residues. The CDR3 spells CTSSSTGGSNQPQHF. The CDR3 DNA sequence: TGTACCAGCAGCTCCACAGGGGGATCAAATCAGCCCCAGCATTTT.

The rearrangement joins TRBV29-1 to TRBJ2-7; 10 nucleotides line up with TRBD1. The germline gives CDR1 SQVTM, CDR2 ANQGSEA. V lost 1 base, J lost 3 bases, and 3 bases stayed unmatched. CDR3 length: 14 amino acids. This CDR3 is CSVEGQGADYEQYF. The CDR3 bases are TGCAGCGTTGAAGGACAGGGGGCTGACTACGAGCAGTACTTC.

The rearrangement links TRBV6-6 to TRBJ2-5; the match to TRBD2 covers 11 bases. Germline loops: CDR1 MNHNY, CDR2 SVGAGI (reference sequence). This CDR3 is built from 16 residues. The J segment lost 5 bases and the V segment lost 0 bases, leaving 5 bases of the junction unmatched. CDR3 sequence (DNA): TGTGCCAGCAGTTACTCGACTAGCGGGATAGGGGAGACCCAGTACTTC. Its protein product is CASSYSTSGIGETQYF.

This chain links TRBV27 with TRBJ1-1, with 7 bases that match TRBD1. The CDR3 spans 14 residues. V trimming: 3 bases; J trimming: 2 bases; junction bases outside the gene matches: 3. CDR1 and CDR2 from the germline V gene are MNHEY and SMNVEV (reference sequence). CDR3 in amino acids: CASSFGTANTEAFF. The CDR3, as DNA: TGTGCCAGCAGTTTTGGGACAGCCAACACTGAAGCTTTCTTT.

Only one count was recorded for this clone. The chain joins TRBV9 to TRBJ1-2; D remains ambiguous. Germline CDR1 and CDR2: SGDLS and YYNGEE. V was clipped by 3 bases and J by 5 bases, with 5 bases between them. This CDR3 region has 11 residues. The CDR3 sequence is CASSDLYGYTF. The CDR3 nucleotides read TGTGCCAGCAGCGACTTATATGGCTACACCTTC.

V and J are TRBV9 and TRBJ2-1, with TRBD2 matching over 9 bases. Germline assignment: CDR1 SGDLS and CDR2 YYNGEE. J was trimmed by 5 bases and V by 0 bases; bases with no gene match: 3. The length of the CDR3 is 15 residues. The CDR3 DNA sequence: TGTGCCAGCAGCGTAGCTAGCGGGATGAACAATGAGCAGTTCTTC. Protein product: CASSVASGMNNEQFF.

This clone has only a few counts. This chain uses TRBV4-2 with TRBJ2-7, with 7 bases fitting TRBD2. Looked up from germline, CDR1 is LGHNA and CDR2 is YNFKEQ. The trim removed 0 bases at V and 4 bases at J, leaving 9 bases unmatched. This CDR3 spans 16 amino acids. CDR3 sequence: CASSQDLGGGGYEQYF. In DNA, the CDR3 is TGTGCCAGCAGCCAAGATTTGGGCGGGGGTGGGTACGAGCAGTACTTC.